What follows are 26 T cell receptor beta chains derived from one specimen sequenced in a study of blood T cells in healthy people across ages. Using a J-beta primer mix together with a sample-barcoded 5' primer, a second PCR was run for roughly 7 to 12 cycles. TCRdb re-derived calls from the 5' RACE reads in MiXCR, one entry per CDR3 protein. The sample has approximately 680,000 distinct CDR3 sequences; 32% are singletons. Sequenced input: blood. These receptors came from a woman aged 80 or older in good health.

This clonotype was picked up a small number of times. The CDR3 DNA is TGTGCCAGCAGCTGGACAGGGGGCGCAGAGGAAGGCTACACCTTC. Residues: CASSWTGGAEEGYTF. The V and J genes are TRBV5-6 and TRBJ1-2, with 11 bases identical to TRBD1. The V gene's germline CDR1 is SGHDT and CDR2 YYEEEE. The CDR3 totals 15 residues. With 3 bases clipped from V and 8 bases from J, the junction kept 9 bases outside the gene matches.

The table lists this clonotype with many counts. This chain uses TRBV5-6 with TRBJ1-5; the D gene is possibly TRBD1 (5 bases). The germline V gene has CDR1 SGHDT and CDR2 YYEEEE. Between the trimmed V and J ends, which lost 1 base and 9 bases, there was a span of 14 bases. The CDR3 is 14 amino acids. CDR3 sequence: CASSLYDSPLPQHF. The CDR3 DNA reads as TGTGCCAGCAGCTTGTACGACAGTCCCTTGCCCCAGCATTTT. The whole variable domain, remainder taken from reference TRBV5-6 and TRBJ1-5, is DAGVTQSPTHLIKTRGQQVTLRCSPKSGHDTVSWYQQALGQGPQFIFQYYEEEERQRGNFPDRFSGHQFPNYSSELNVNALLLGDSALYLCASSLYDSPLPQHFGDGTRLSIL.

There are a few counts of this clonotype. A read error is possible here, since a much larger clone lies one base away. The J gene is TRBJ2-1, the V gene TRBV3-1; unclear D gene. The J call may not be correct, given that the DNA end is closer to TRBJ2-7. CDR1 and CDR2 (germline): LGHDT, YNNKEL (reference sequence). The CDR3 spans 12 residues. The CDR3 nucleotides read TGTGCCAGCAGCGGCGGATACAATGAGCAGTACTTC. Translating gives CASSGGYNEQYF.

This clonotype has ten or more counts. A much larger clonotype is one base distant, so this may be a read error. The V and J genes are TRBV29-1 and TRBJ2-1, with D perhaps TRBD2 (5 bases). The CDR3 totals 12 residues. Between the trimmed V and J ends, which lost 7 bases and 2 bases, there was a span of 9 bases. CDR1 and CDR2 (germline): SQVTM, ANQGSEA. This chain's CDR3 is CSGGRAYNEQFF. DNA for the CDR3: TGCAGCGGTGGGAGAGCCTACAATGAGCAGTTCTTC.

This clonotype came up a few times. Since a much larger clone is just one base distant, this may be a read error. The J gene is TRBJ2-1, the V gene TRBV20-1, with D perhaps matching TRBD1 (5 bases). The end of the DNA fits TRBJ2-7 better, so the J call may be wrong. Germline V lookup: CDR1 DFQATT, CDR2 SNEGSKA (reference sequence). The CDR3 has 16 amino acids. CDR3 nucleotides: TGCAGTGCTAGAGATCTAGGCAGGGATGTGTACAATGAGCAGTACTTC. Translating it yields CSARDLGRDVYNEQYF.

This chain uses TRBV7-2 with TRBJ1-1; no clear D gene. The germline V and J ends were trimmed by 5 bases and 6 bases, with 22 bases remaining between them. Germline CDR1 and CDR2: SGHTA and FQGNSA. The CDR3 contains 16 residues. Written as DNA, the CDR3 is TGTGCCAGCAGCCCCATAGGAGTTGGGATATCGTCTGAAGCTTTCTTT. Its protein is CASSPIGVGISSEAFF.

The table lists this clonotype with many counts. The chain combines TRBV2 with TRBJ2-4; weak D call: TRBD2 (6 bases). Germline V gene sequence: CDR1 SNHLY, CDR2 FYNNEI. Trimming removed 7 bases from V and 5 bases from J, with 12 bases in between. The CDR3 runs 13 residues. CDR3 residues: CASKPGLQNIQYF. The DNA of the CDR3 is TGTGCCAGCAAACCGGGACTCCAAAACATTCAGTACTTC.

This clonotype has at least ten counts. This chain links TRBV24-1 with TRBJ2-7, with 7 bases that match TRBD2. The CDR3 runs 13 residues. Germline CDR1 and CDR2: KGHDR and SFDVKD. V lost 3 bases, J lost 3 bases, and 1 base stayed unmatched. CDR3 residues: CATSDPGGYEQYF. Here the CDR3 DNA reads TGTGCCACCAGTGATCCGGGGGGCTACGAGCAGTACTTC.

This clonotype was recorded a few times. The chain has TRBV7-2 and TRBJ1-1; perhaps TRBD1 as D (5 bases). The CDR3 has 16 residues. V shed 4 bases and J shed 0 bases, with 15 bases lying between them. CDR1 is SGHTA and CDR2 is FQGNSA in the germline V gene. The CDR3 sequence: CASSWTPDRMNTEAFF. CDR3 coding DNA: TGTGCCAGCAGCTGGACACCTGACCGCATGAACACTGAAGCTTTCTTT.

The chain couples TRBV20-1 to TRBJ2-5, with D perhaps matching TRBD1 (5 bases). The V gene's germline CDR1 is DFQATT and CDR2 SNEGSKA (reference sequence). The V end was cut by 5 bases, the J end by 11 bases, with 30 bases between. The CDR3 spans 16 residues. The CDR3 loop is CSARSSSGALYNEQYF. In DNA, the CDR3 is TGCAGTGCTCGATCGTCTAGTGGGGCCCTGTACAATGAGCAGTACTTC.

The rearrangement joins TRBV7-9 to TRBJ2-5; a possible D gene is TRBD2 (6 bases). CDR3 size: 13 residues. In germline, CDR1 is SEHNR, CDR2 FQNEAQ (reference sequence). V was shortened by 8 bases and J by 4 bases, with 14 bases between the two germline ends. The CDR3 bases are TGTGCCAGCTCCTCTCGCGGGGTAGAGACCCAGTACTTC. It yields the protein CASSSRGVETQYF.

A remark on this clonotype: This clone may be a read error of a much larger clone one base away. V and J are TRBV6-2 or TRBV6-3 and TRBJ1-4; D not certain. Germline assignment: CDR1 MNHEY and CDR2 SVGEGT. This CDR3 is built from 13 residues. CDR3 nucleotide sequence: TGTGTCAGCACCGCGGATGGTTGCGAAAAACTGTTTTTT. Amino acids: CVSTADGCEKLFF.

This clonotype was seen a few times. The chain employs TRBV15 and TRBJ1-1, with D perhaps TRBD1 (5 bases). V was trimmed by 2 bases and J by 7 bases, leaving 11 bases between them. The CDR3 sequence is 13 residues long. Germline CDR1 is LNHNV and CDR2 is YYDKDF (reference sequence). The CDR3 sequence: CATSRWLGGEAFF. CDR3 DNA sequence: TGTGCCACCAGCAGATGGCTGGGGGGTGAAGCTTTCTTT.

This clonotype was seen only a few times. This may come from a read error, since a much larger clone is one base off. This rearrangement joins TRBV18 to TRBJ1-4; tentatively, D is TRBD1 (6 bases). The CDR3 loop spans 15 amino acids. Germline CDR1 and CDR2: KGHSH and LQKENI. CDR3 loop: CASSHFPGADEKRFF. The CDR3 coding sequence is TGTGCCAGCTCCCACTTTCCGGGGGCGGATGAAAAACGGTTTTTT.

There are many counts of this clonotype. V gene TRBV9 combines with J gene TRBJ2-1; D is unresolved. V was clipped by 4 bases and J by 1 base, with 6 bases between them. The CDR3 extends over 13 amino acids. Germline V CDR1 and CDR2: SGDLS, YYNGEE. CDR3: CASSSGSYNEQFF. The DNA of the CDR3 is TGTGCCAGCAGCTCCGGGTCCTACAATGAGCAGTTCTTC. Full variable domain (rest looked up from reference TRBV9 and TRBJ2-1): DSGVTQTPKHLITATGQRVTLRCSPRSGDLSVYWYQQSLDQGLQFLIQYYNGEERAKGNILERFSAQQFPDLHSELNLSSLELGDSALYFCASSSGSYNEQFFGPGTRLTVL.

This clonotype appeared a few times. The chain has TRBV30 and TRBJ2-3; 9 bases fit TRBD1. This CDR3 has 18 residues. Per germline, CDR1 GTSNPN and CDR2 SVGIG (reference sequence). J was trimmed by 1 base and V by 1 base; bases with no gene match: 12. CDR3 sequence (DNA): TGTGCCTGGAGTGCGGACAGGGGACTCCTTGACGGCACAGATACGCAGTATTTT. Protein sequence: CAWSADRGLLDGTDTQYF.

The chain recombines TRBV30 with TRBJ2-5; D not certain. The germline gives CDR1 GTSNPN, CDR2 SVGIG (reference sequence). The CDR3 is made up of 10 amino acids. V was clipped by 5 bases and J by 5 bases, with 6 bases between them. The chain's CDR3 is CAWGRETQYF. DNA of the CDR3: TGTGCCTGGGGTAGGGAGACCCAGTACTTC.

The rearrangement joins TRBV7-3 to TRBJ2-5; TRBD1 is a possible D gene (5 bases). The better agreement between TRBJ2-7 and the DNA end casts doubt on the J call. The CDR3 contains 15 residues. Per germline, CDR1 SGHTA and CDR2 FQGTGA. The CDR3 bases are TGTGCCAGCAGCCCAAATCTGGGGCAGGGATACGAGCAGTACTTC. Translated: CASSPNLGQGYEQYF.

About this clonotype itself: At one end, the junction sequence differs from germline, possibly due to a read error. The rearrangement joins TRBV12-3 or TRBV12-4 to TRBJ2-3; 10 bases match TRBD2. The CDR3 sequence is 17 residues long. CDR3 bases: TGTGCCAGCAGTTCACGGCTAGCGGGGGCGCCAATAGATGCGCAGTATTTT. It is translated as CASSSRLAGAPIDAQYF.

V is TRBV6-5 and J is TRBJ1-6, with D maybe TRBD1 (5 bases). The germline CDR1 and CDR2 sequences are MNHEY and SVGAGI. Deletions cut 6 bases from V and 10 bases from J, with 10 bases between. The CDR3 sequence is 12 residues long. For the CDR3, the DNA is TGTGCCAGCAGAGGGGCAAACTCACCCCTCCACTTT. Its translation: CASRGANSPLHF.

This clonotype has a handful of counts. This sequence may be a read error, since a much larger clone differs from it by one base. V is TRBV29-1 and J is TRBJ2-5; a possible D gene is TRBD1 (6 bases). The V end lost 4 bases, the J end lost 5 bases, and 14 bases lay between the germline ends. The germline V gene has CDR1 SQVTM and CDR2 ANQGSEA. This CDR3 spans 13 amino acids. The chain's CDR3 is CSVGIGGRETQYF. The DNA for the CDR3 is TGCAGCGTTGGGATAGGGGGTCGGGAGACCCAGTACTTC. Together with reference TRBV29-1 and TRBJ2-5, the CDR3 gives the full variable domain: SAVISQKPSRDICQRGTSLTIQCQVDSQVTMMFWYRQQPGQSLTLIATANQGSEATYESGFVIDKFPISRPNLTFSTLTVSNMSPEDSSIYLCSVGIGGRETQYFGPGTRLLVL.

At least ten counts were recorded for this clonotype. This sequence joins TRBV5-1 and TRBJ2-7, with D possibly being TRBD1 (5 bases). Germline V lookup: CDR1 SGHRS, CDR2 YFSETQ. Trimming pared 5 bases from V and 5 bases from J, leaving 38 bases between. The CDR3 length is 21 residues. The CDR3: CASSLRARPGASIGRIHEQYF. The CDR3 DNA sequence: TGCGCCAGCAGTCTTCGAGCTCGGCCTGGGGCCTCCATAGGCCGGATCCACGAGCAGTACTTC.

The genes are TRBV20-1 and TRBJ2-5; the match to TRBD2 covers 10 bases. CDR3 length: 19 amino acids. V lost 0 bases to trimming and J lost 4 bases; unmatched junction nucleotides: 17. Germline V lookup: CDR1 DFQATT, CDR2 SNEGSKA (reference sequence). The CDR3 bases are TGCAGTGCTAGAGATAGGGGACAAGGAGCGGGAGGGCCTTCAGAGACCCAGTACTTC. Its protein is CSARDRGQGAGGPSETQYF.

A note on this clonotype: The germline gene is not matched at one end of the junction; a read error may be the cause. The chain is built from TRBV12-3 or TRBV12-4 and TRBJ1-5; D unclear. The CDR3 loop spans 14 amino acids. The CDR3 is CANSFRGSNQPQHF. The CDR3 DNA reads TGTGCCAACAGTTTTCGAGGTAGCAATCAGCCCCAGCATTTT.

Details on this clonotype: A much larger clone differs from this one at a single base, so this may be a read error. This chain connects TRBV2 to TRBJ1-6, with a weak D call TRBD1 (5 bases). Germline lookup yields CDR1 SNHLY and CDR2 FYNNEI. CDR3 length: 15 residues. The CDR3 DNA reads TGTGCCAGCAGTGCGTGGGACCGCGGCAATTCACCCCGCCACTTT. Translating it yields CASSAWDRGNSPRHF.

This clonotype appeared many times. The chain employs TRBV6-5 and TRBJ1-4, with TRBD1 matching over 10 bases. Germline values: CDR1 MNHEY, CDR2 SVGAGI. The CDR3 totals 13 residues. V dropped 8 bases and J dropped 4; count of bases not matched to a gene: 1. The CDR3 region has the DNA TGTGCCAGCTGGGACAGGGGTAATGAAAAACTGTTTTTT. It codes for CASWDRGNEKLFF.